The rows below give T cell receptor beta chains drawn from one sample of a study of blood T cell repertoires in COVID-19. The protocol was immunoSEQ multiplex PCR, while the TCRdb copy is restricted to in-frame clones and leaves out a portion. Among approximately 300,000 clones listed, about 93% were seen once. The sequenced material came from peripheral blood. The source is a woman aged 30 to 39 with COVID-19, enrolled during active disease. The CDR3 runs from the conserved cysteine through the conserved F or W. The D gene is left open where the match is weak. A clone size is listed for some rows: how often the clone was seen (once, few, many), or a class if it is expanded.

>TRBV5-1|TRBJ1-4|.|TRBD1
CASSLASGGFANEKLFF
TGCGCCAGCAGCTTGGCGTCAGGGGGCTTTGCTAATGAAAAACTGTTTTTT
>TRBV7-9|TRBJ1-1|.|TRBD1
CASSLFSQGGTEAFF
TGTGCCAGCAGCTTATTCAGCCAGGGGGGCACTGAAGCTTTCTTT
>TRBV18|TRBJ2-1|.|TRBD2
CASSLSGSSYNEQFF
TGTGCCAGCTCACTTAGCGGGAGCTCCTACAATGAGCAGTTCTTC
>TRBV7-3|TRBJ2-2|.|.
CASSSGSQGGELFF
TGTGCCAGCAGCTCGGGCTCCCAGGGGGGGGAGCTGTTTTTT
>TRBV6-5|TRBJ2-7|.|TRBD2
CASSPRLAAYEQYF
TGTGCCAGCAGTCCCAGACTAGCGGCCTACGAGCAGTACTTC
>TRBV6-5|TRBJ1-5|.|.
CATSHQPQHF
TGTGCCACCTCCCATCAGCCCCAGCATTTT
>TRBV5-1|TRBJ1-2|.|TRBD1
CASTHLPGQGNGYTF
TGCGCCAGCACCCATCTGCCGGGACAGGGAAATGGCTACACCTTC
>TRBV6-5|TRBJ1-1|once|.
CASSHDRYTEAFF
TGTGCCAGCAGTCACGACAGGTACACTGAAGCTTTCTTT
>TRBV2|TRBJ2-1|.|.
CASRRDRNNEQFF
TGTGCCAGCCGCCGAGACAGGAATAATGAGCAGTTCTTC
>TRBV28|TRBJ1-4|.|.
CASSQAGWGEKLFF
TGTGCCAGCAGCCAAGCAGGGTGGGGTGAAAAACTGTTTTTT
>TRBV2|TRBJ1-4|.|.
CASDSATNEKLFF
TGTGCCAGTGACAGCGCAACTAATGAAAAACTGTTTTTT
>TRBV29-1|TRBJ2-3|.|TRBD1
CSLTTGANTQYF
TGCAGCTTAACGACAGGGGCCAATACGCAGTATTTT
>TRBV7-9|TRBJ2-1|.|TRBD1
CASSLDRGRWNEQFF
TGTGCCAGCAGCTTAGACAGGGGGCGATGGAATGAGCAGTTCTTC
>TRBV18|TRBJ1-5|.|TRBD1
CASSPGTGDQPQHF
TGTGCCAGCTCACCAGGTACAGGGGATCAGCCCCAGCATTTT
>TRBV5-1|TRBJ2-7|.|.
CASSLTGRGYEQYF
TGCGCCAGCAGCTTGACAGGGAGAGGGTACGAGCAGTACTTC
>TRBV13|TRBJ1-1|.|.
CASSWSGQTEAFF
TGTGCCAGCAGCTGGTCCGGACAAACTGAAGCTTTCTTT
>TRBV27|TRBJ2-7|.|TRBD2
CASRITGASGRHEQYF
TGTGCCAGCCGAATCACAGGGGCTAGCGGGAGACACGAGCAGTACTTC
>TRBV20-1|TRBJ2-5|few|TRBD2
CSASDASGSKTQYF
TGCAGTGCTAGTGACGCTAGCGGGAGCAAGACCCAGTACTTC
>TRBV7-9|TRBJ2-3|few|TRBD1
CATTGQGSTDTQYF
TGTGCCACGACCGGACAGGGTAGCACAGATACGCAGTATTTT
>TRBV2|TRBJ2-1|once|.
CASRLGSYNEQFF
TGTGCCAGCCGACTAGGCTCCTACAATGAGCAGTTCTTC
>TRBV7-2|TRBJ2-7|.|.
CASSLGRNREQYF
TGTGCCAGCAGCTTAGGCAGGAATAGGGAGCAGTACTTC
>TRBV7-2|TRBJ2-5|.|.
CASSSSSGYETQYF
TGTGCCAGCAGCTCCTCCTCGGGTTATGAGACCCAGTACTTC
>TRBV15|TRBJ2-3|.|TRBD1
CATSRGRGISTDTQYF
TGTGCCACCAGCAGAGGCAGGGGGATTAGCACAGATACGCAGTATTTT
>TRBV19|TRBJ1-3|.|.
CATSTEIGNTIYF
TGTGCCACCTCGACAGAGATAGGAAACACCATATATTTT
>TRBV30|TRBJ2-2|.|TRBD1
CAWSVGTGGNTGELFF
TGTGCCTGGAGTGTAGGGACAGGGGGTAACACCGGAGAGCTGTTTTTT
>TRBV2|TRBJ2-3|.|.
CASSLVGGTDTQYF
TGTGCCAGCAGTCTAGTAGGTGGGACAGATACGCAGTATTTT
>TRBV5-4|TRBJ1-5|.|.
CASSQGPGINQPQHF
TGTGCCAGCAGCCAGGGGCCGGGTATTAATCAGCCCCAGCATTTT
>TRBV5-1|TRBJ2-7|.|TRBD1
CASSMDRGRYEQYF
TGCGCCAGCAGTATGGACAGGGGGCGATACGAGCAGTACTTC
>TRBV28|TRBJ2-7|.|TRBD1
CASSPGTGGYSEQYF
TGTGCCAGCAGTCCGGGGACAGGGGGCTATTCCGAGCAGTACTTC
>TRBV28|TRBJ1-3|.|TRBD1
CASGSTGTDGNTIYF
TGTGCCAGCGGGTCCACCGGGACAGACGGAAACACCATATATTTT
>TRBV10-1|TRBJ2-7|.|.
CASSEIPRRGEQYF
TGCGCCAGCAGTGAGATTCCAAGGAGGGGCGAGCAGTACTTC
>TRBV10-3|TRBJ1-1|once|.
CAISESGGHTEAFF
TGTGCCATCAGTGAGTCGGGTGGGCACACTGAAGCTTTCTTT
>TRBV5-1|TRBJ2-2|.|.
CASSSAGAANTGELFF
TGCGCCAGCAGCTCAGCAGGGGCCGCGAACACCGGGGAGCTGTTTTTT
>TRBV12-5|TRBJ2-3|.|.
CASGFSRGSSPDTQYF
TGTGCTAGTGGTTTCTCTCGTGGGAGTTCCCCAGATACGCAGTATTTT
>TRBV7-3|TRBJ1-4|.|TRBD1
CASSLTGTGNEKLFF
TGTGCCAGCAGCTTAACCGGGACAGGGAATGAAAAACTGTTTTTT
>TRBV2|TRBJ2-7|.|.
CASIWEENYEQYF
TGTGCCAGCATCTGGGAGGAGAACTACGAGCAGTACTTC
>TRBV4-2|TRBJ2-5|.|.
CASSQDLGRAETQYF
TGTGCCAGCAGCCAAGATCTTGGGCGGGCGGAGACCCAGTACTTC
>TRBV7-3|TRBJ2-2|.|.
CASSSSLTGELFF
TGTGCCAGCAGCTCGTCCCTCACCGGGGAGCTGTTTTTT
>TRBV2|TRBJ1-1|.|.
CASSDRRRGNTEAFF
TGTGCCAGCAGTGATCGCCGAAGAGGGAACACTGAAGCTTTCTTT
>TRBV29-1|TRBJ1-2|.|TRBD1
CSVTGGDGYTF
TGCAGCGTTACAGGGGGCGATGGCTACACCTTC
>TRBV6-2/TRBV6-3|TRBJ2-5|.|.
CASSYRTVIGETQYF
TGTGCCAGCAGTTACCGGACAGTTATTGGAGAGACCCAGTACTTC
>TRBV2|TRBJ2-7|.|TRBD2
CASRDRTSSYEQYF
TGTGCCAGCAGGGATCGGACTAGCTCCTACGAGCAGTACTTC
>TRBV6-5|TRBJ1-2|.|.
CATSVDSQAGYTF
TGTGCCACCTCAGTCGACAGCCAAGCTGGCTACACCTTC
>TRBV19|TRBJ1-1|once|TRBD1
CASRIPGQGSEAFF
TGTGCCAGTAGGATCCCGGGACAGGGGTCTGAAGCTTTCTTT
>TRBV11-2|TRBJ2-2|.|TRBD2
CASSEGLADNTGELFF
TGTGCCAGCAGCGAAGGACTAGCGGATAACACCGGGGAGCTGTTTTTT
>TRBV5-1|TRBJ2-3|once|.
CASSLEGSMGLFRDTQYF
TGCGCCAGCAGCTTGGAGGGTTCTATGGGACTCTTTCGAGATACGCAGTATTTT
>TRBV24-1|TRBJ1-5|.|.
CATSDSGRDQPQHF
TGTGCCACCAGTGATTCCGGCAGGGATCAGCCCCAGCATTTT
>TRBV2|TRBJ1-3|few|TRBD1
CASSDPTGTGNTIYF
TGTGCCAGCAGCGACCCGACAGGGACTGGAAACACCATATATTTT